These T cell receptor beta chains were read from a single sample in a study of T cell responses to AZD1222 COVID-19 vaccine. Sequencing used immunoSEQ multiplex PCR; TCRdb keeps in-frame clones, though not all of them. The top ten clones hold roughly 1.4% of a sample with some 190,000 clones, almost 95% of them seen once. Sequencing was performed on peripheral blood, taken on day 0 of AZD1222 vaccination. Source of these receptors: an adult in good health. CDR3s include the opening cysteine and the closing phenylalanine or tryptophan. D genes are given only for firm matches. Clone size, where shown, is once, few, many, or a class for clones that have expanded.

J gene | clone size | D gene | V gene | CDR3 DNA | CDR3 protein
TRBJ1-5 | - | - | TRBV19 | TGTGCCAGTAGTCCCCTAGAGGTCGCAGGAGCTAGCAATCAGCCCCAGCATTTT | CASSPLEVAGASNQPQHF
TRBJ1-6 | few | - | TRBV28 | TGTGCCAGCGGAGCCCCAGGGCAGTGGTCACCCCTCCACTTT | CASGAPGQWSPLHF
TRBJ2-5 | - | - | TRBV18 | TGTGCCAGCACAGGCGGCATCCAAGAGACCCAGTACTTC | CASTGGIQETQYF
TRBJ2-5 | - | TRBD2 | TRBV6-5 | TGTGCCAGCAGACGGCGGACTAGCGTGGCGGAGACCCAGTACTTC | CASRRRTSVAETQYF
TRBJ2-1 | - | - | TRBV9 | TGTGCCAGCAGCGACGGGCGATCCTACAATGAGCAGTTCTTC | CASSDGRSYNEQFF
TRBJ1-1 | few | - | TRBV5-1 | TGCGCCAGCAGCTTGGGGGACACTGAAGCTTTCTTT | CASSLGDTEAFF
TRBJ2-4 | - | TRBD2 | TRBV7-3 | TGTGCCAGCAGCTTAGAGAAGCGGGGGTCCAAAAACATTCAGTACTTC | CASSLEKRGSKNIQYF
TRBJ1-3 | - | - | TRBV7-2 | TGTGCCAGCAGCACACAGGGTTCGGGAGGAAACACCATATATTTT | CASSTQGSGGNTIYF
TRBJ1-2 | - | - | TRBV5-1 | TGCGCCAGCAGCTTGGTGTACAGTAAGGATGGCTACACCTTC | CASSLVYSKDGYTF
TRBJ1-5 | - | TRBD1 | TRBV7-8 | TGTGCCAGCGGACAGGGGGGCAATCAGCCCCAGCATTTT | CASGQGGNQPQHF
TRBJ1-2 | once | TRBD1 | TRBV7-2 | TGTGCCAGCAGCTTAGAGGGACAGGGATCCGGGTATGGCTACACCTTC | CASSLEGQGSGYGYTF
TRBJ2-7 | - | - | TRBV5-5 | TGTGCCAGCAGCATTAGTACGAGGGGCGCCCTGTTCTACGAGCAGTACTTC | CASSISTRGALFYEQYF
TRBJ1-5 | - | - | TRBV2 | TGTGCCAGCGGGAAAGACGGGAATCAGCCCCAGCATTTT | CASGKDGNQPQHF
TRBJ2-2 | - | TRBD1 | TRBV6-5 | TGTGCCAGCAGCCCGGGACAGGGTCTCACCGGGGAGCTGTTTTTT | CASSPGQGLTGELFF
TRBJ2-5 | - | - | TRBV11-1 | TGTGCCAGCAACCCAGGGAGTACGGAGACCCAGTACTTC | CASNPGSTETQYF
TRBJ2-1 | - | - | TRBV18 | TGTGCCAGCTCACCCAGAAGGGGAGCGGTTCCCTACAATGAGCAGTTCTTC | CASSPRRGAVPYNEQFF